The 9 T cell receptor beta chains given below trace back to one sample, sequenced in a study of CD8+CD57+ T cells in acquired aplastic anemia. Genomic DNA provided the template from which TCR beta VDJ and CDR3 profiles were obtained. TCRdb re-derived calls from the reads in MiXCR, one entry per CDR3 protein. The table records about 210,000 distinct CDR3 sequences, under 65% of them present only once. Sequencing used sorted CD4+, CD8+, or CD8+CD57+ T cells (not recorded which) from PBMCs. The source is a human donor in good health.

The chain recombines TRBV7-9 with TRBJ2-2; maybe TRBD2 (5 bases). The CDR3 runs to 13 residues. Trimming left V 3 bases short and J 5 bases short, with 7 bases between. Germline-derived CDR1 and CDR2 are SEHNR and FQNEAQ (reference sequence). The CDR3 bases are TGTGCCAGCAGCTTTACTAGTACCGGGGAGCTGTTTTTT. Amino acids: CASSFTSTGELFF.

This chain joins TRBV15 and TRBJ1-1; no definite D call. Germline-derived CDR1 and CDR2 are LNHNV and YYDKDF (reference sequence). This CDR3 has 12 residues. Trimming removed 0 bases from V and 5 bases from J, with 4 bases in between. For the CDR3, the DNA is TGTGCCACCAGCAGAGAGGGGACTGAAGCTTTCTTT. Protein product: CATSREGTEAFF.

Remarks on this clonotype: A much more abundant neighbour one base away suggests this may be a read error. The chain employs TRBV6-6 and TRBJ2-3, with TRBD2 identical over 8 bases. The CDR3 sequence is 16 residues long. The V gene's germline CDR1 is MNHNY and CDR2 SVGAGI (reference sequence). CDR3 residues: CASSYSLAGGVDTRYF. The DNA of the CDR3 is TGTGCCAGCAGTTACTCACTGGCGGGGGGTGTGGATACGCGGTATTTT.

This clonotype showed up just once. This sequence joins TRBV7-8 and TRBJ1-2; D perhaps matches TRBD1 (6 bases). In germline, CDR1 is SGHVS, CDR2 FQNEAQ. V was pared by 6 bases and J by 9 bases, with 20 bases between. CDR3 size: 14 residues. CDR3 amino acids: CASRPKGGAASYTF. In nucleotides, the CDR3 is TGTGCCAGCAGACCAAAGGGGGGGGCAGCTAGCTACACCTTC.

The DNA of the CDR3 is TGTGCCAGCAAGAGGGGGGACTACATCTACAATGAGCAGTTCTTC. The encoded protein is CASKRGDYIYNEQFF. This rearrangement joins TRBV2 to TRBJ2-1; possibly TRBD2 for D (7 bases). The CDR3 has 15 amino acids. Trimming removed 7 bases from V and 3 bases from J, with 16 bases in between. The germline V gene has CDR1 SNHLY and CDR2 FYNNEI.

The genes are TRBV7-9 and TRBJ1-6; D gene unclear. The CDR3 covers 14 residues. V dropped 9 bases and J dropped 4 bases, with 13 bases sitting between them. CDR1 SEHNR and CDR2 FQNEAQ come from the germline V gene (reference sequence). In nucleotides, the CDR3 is TGTGCCAGTGATGGAGCGCCATATAATTCACCCCTCCACTTT. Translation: CASDGAPYNSPLHF.

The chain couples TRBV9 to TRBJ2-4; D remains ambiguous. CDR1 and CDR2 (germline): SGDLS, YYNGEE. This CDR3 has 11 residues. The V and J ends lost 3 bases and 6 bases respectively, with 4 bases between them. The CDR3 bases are TGTGCCAGCAGCGCAACAAACATTCAGTACTTC. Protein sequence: CASSATNIQYF.

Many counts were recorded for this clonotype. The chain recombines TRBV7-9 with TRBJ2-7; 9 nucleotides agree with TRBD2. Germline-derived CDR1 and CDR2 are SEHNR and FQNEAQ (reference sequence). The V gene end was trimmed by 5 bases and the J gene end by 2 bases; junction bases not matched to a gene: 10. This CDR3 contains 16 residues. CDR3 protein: CASSPPGAGGPYEQYF. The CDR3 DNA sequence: TGTGCCAGCAGCCCCCCGGGTGCGGGAGGGCCCTACGAGCAGTACTTC.

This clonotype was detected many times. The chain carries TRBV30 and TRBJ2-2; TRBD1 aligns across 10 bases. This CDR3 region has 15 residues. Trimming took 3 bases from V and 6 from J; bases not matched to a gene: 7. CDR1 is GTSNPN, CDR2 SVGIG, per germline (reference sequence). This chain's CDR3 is CAWSRGTGDAGELFF. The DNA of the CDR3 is TGTGCCTGGAGCCGTGGGACAGGGGATGCCGGGGAGCTGTTTTTT.